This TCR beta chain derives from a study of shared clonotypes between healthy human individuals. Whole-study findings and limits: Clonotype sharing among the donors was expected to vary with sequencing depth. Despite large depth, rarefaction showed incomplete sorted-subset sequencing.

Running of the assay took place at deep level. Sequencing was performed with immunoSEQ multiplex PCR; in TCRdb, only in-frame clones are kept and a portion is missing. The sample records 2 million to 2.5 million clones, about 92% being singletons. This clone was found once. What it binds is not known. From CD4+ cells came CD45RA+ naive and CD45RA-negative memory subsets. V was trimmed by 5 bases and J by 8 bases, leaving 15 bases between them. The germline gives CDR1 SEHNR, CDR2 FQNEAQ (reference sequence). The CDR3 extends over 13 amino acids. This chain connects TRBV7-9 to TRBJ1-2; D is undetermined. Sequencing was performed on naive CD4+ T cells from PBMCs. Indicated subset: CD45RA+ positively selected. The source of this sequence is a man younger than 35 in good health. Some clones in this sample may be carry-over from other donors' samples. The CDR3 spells CASSPTSIQGYTF. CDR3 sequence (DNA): TGTGCCAGCAGCCCGACTTCAATACAGGGCTACACCTTC.